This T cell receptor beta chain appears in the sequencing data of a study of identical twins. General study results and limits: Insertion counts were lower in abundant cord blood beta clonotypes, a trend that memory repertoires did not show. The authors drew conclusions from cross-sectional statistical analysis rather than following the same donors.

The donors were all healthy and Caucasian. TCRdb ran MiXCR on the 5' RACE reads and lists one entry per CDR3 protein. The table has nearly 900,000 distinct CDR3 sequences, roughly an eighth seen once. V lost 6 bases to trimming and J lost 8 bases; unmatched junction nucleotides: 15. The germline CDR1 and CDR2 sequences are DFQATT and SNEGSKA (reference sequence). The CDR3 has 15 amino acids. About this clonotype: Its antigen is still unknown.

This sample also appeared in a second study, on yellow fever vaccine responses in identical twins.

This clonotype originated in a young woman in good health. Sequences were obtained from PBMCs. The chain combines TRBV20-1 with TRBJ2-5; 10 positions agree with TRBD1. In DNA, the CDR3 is TGCAGTGCCCCCCCCGGGACAGGGGTTAGAGAAACCCAGTACTTC. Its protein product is CSAPPGTGVRETQYF.